A single sample is the source of the 5 T cell receptor beta chains below, sequenced in a study of T cell repertoires in cytomegalovirus infection. TCRdb re-derived calls from the reads in MiXCR, one entry per CDR3 protein. Of fewer than 400,000 distinct CDR3 sequences detected, 15% to 20% appear once; the ten largest clones hold less than 9.5%. Source material: PBMCs. The origin of the receptors is a human donor in good health (CMV status not recorded). Some clones in this sample may be carry-over from other donors' samples.

V and J are TRBV7-2 and TRBJ2-3; D gene unclear. The length of the CDR3 is 12 residues. V was shortened by 3 bases and J by 5 bases, with 6 bases between the two germline ends. Germline V gene data show CDR1 as SGHTA and CDR2 as FQGNSA. The CDR3 nucleotides are TGTGCCAGCAGCTTCATGAGAGATACGCAGTATTTT. Protein: CASSFMRDTQYF.

The chain couples TRBV18 to TRBJ1-5, with 10 bases fitting TRBD1. The CDR3 extends over 14 amino acids. Germline V gene sequence: CDR1 KGHSH, CDR2 LQKENI. V was clipped by 3 bases and J by 8 bases; unmatched bases: 4. CDR3 residues: CASSPTGGREPQHF. The DNA of the CDR3 is TGTGCCAGCTCACCGACAGGGGGCCGAGAGCCCCAGCATTTT.

This clonotype has ten or more counts. The chain employs TRBV7-6 and TRBJ2-3; D unclear. The CDR3 spans 16 residues. V was shortened by 5 bases and J by 2 bases, with 17 bases between the two germline ends. Germline lookup yields CDR1 SGHVS and CDR2 FNYEAQ. CDR3 coding DNA: TGTGCCAGCAGCCCTAACAGCGACTCCACCACAGATACGCAGTATTTT. This gives the protein CASSPNSDSTTDTQYF. Based on the CDR3 plus reference TRBV7-6 and TRBJ2-3, the full variable domain is GAGVSQSPRYKVTKRGQDVALRCDPISGHVSLYWYRQALGQGPEFLTYFNYEAQQDKSGLPNDRFSAERPEGSISTLTIQRTEQRDSAMYRCASSPNSDSTTDTQYFGPGTRLTVL.

The V and J genes are TRBV6-6 and TRBJ1-4, with 7 positions matching TRBD1. Germline loops: CDR1 MNHNY, CDR2 SVGAGI (reference sequence). The CDR3 consists of 14 residues. V dropped 6 bases and J dropped 10; count of bases not matched to a gene: 11. For the CDR3, the DNA is TGTGCCAGCAGCAGACAGGGAAGTAGTGTAAAACTGTTTTTT. It yields the protein CASSRQGSSVKLFF.

DNA for the CDR3: TGTGCCAGCAGCCCCCAGGGATATCAGCCCCAGCATTTT. It codes for CASSPQGYQPQHF. This chain joins TRBV7-2 and TRBJ1-5, with a tentative D call TRBD1 (5 bases). Trimming took 5 bases from V and 5 from J, leaving 10 bases between them. Per the germline V gene, CDR1 is SGHTA and CDR2 is FQGNSA. This CDR3 region has 13 residues.